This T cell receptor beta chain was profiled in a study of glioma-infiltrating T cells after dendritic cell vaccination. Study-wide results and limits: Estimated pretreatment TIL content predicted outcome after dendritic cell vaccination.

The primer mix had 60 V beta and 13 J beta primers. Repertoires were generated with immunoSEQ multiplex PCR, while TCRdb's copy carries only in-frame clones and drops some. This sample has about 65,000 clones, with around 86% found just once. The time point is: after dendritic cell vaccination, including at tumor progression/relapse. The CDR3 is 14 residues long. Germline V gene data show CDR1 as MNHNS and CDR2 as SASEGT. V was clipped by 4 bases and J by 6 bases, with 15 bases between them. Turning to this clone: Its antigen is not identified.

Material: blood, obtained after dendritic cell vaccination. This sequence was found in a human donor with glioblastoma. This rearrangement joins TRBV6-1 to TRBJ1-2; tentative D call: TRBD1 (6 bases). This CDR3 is CASSGRGGIDGYTF. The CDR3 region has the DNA TGTGCCAGCAGTGGGAGGGGGGGAATCGATGGCTACACCTTC.